Each of the 32 T cell receptor beta chains below was sequenced from the same sample in a study of human T cells and chemical hapten exposure. In TCRdb, the RACE reads were re-called with MiXCR into one record per CDR3 protein. In the table there are around 27,000 distinct CDR3 sequences, 5.8% of which are singletons. Time point indicated: patch test 3, about 24 weeks after DPC sensitization. Treatment reported: therapeutic diphenylcyclopropenone sensitization with weekly scalp DPC. The source material was whole blood, sampled in connection with sensitization to the hapten diphenylcyclopropenone (DPC). The receptors here all came from a man aged 25-45 years with alopecia areata. Some clones in this sample may be carry-over from other donors' samples.

This clonotype was counted many times. The chain recombines TRBV2 with TRBJ1-5, with 7 bases matching TRBD1. Germline assignment: CDR1 SNHLY and CDR2 FYNNEI. Trimming removed 0 bases from V and 2 bases from J; junction bases left unmatched: 10. The CDR3 consists of 18 residues. CDR3 bases: TGTGCCAGCAGTGAAGCGGGTCAGGGGGTGGCCGGCAATCAGCCCCAGCATTTT. It is translated as CASSEAGQGVAGNQPQHF.

V and J are TRBV12-3 or TRBV12-4 and TRBJ2-4; TRBD2 aligns across 11 bases. Trimming took 5 bases from V and 16 from J; bases not matched to a gene: 10. This CDR3 comprises 13 residues. This CDR3 is CASSLHSGGACYF. In DNA, the CDR3 is TGTGCCAGCAGTCTCCATAGCGGGGGGGCCTGTTACTTC.

This clonotype was seen repeatedly, ten times or more. The chain uses TRBV20-1 and TRBJ2-2; TRBD2 aligns across 12 bases. The CDR3 is 18 amino acids. CDR1 DFQATT and CDR2 SNEGSKA come from the germline V gene (reference sequence). Germline trimming cut 0 bases from V and 0 bases from J; bases unmatched to any gene: 5. The CDR3 here is CSARDYTSGGPNTGELFF. The CDR3, as DNA: TGCAGTGCTAGAGATTACACTAGCGGGGGGCCGAACACCGGGGAGCTGTTTTTT.

This clonotype was recorded many times. The chain recombines TRBV5-1 with TRBJ2-2, with D possibly being TRBD2 (5 bases). Trimming cost V 6 bases and J 1 base, with 16 bases left between them. Germline V CDR1 and CDR2: SGHRS, YFSETQ. This CDR3 is built from 16 residues. CDR3 coding DNA: TGCGCCAGCACACCCTTGAGGGTTGGGAACACCGGGGAGCTGTTTTTT. Encoded protein: CASTPLRVGNTGELFF.

Ten or more counts support this clonotype. The chain carries TRBV4-3 and TRBJ1-5; D might be TRBD1 (5 bases). This CDR3 is built from 16 residues. V lost 0 bases to trimming and J lost 4 bases, with 13 bases between them. Germline V gene data show CDR1 as LGHNA and CDR2 as YSLEER. For the CDR3, the DNA is TGCGCCAGCAGCCAAGATAAGGGGCCCGGGAATCAGCCCCAGCATTTT. Residues: CASSQDKGPGNQPQHF.

This clonotype was detected many times. V usage is TRBV7-2 and J usage is TRBJ2-5, with TRBD2 as a possible D gene (5 bases). The V and J ends lost 3 bases and 2 bases respectively, with 19 bases between them. Germline lookup yields CDR1 SGHTA and CDR2 FQGNSA. This CDR3 contains 17 residues. Written as DNA, the CDR3 is TGTGCCAGCAGCTTTGGTGGTAGCGCCTATTCACAAGAGACCCAGTACTTC. Protein: CASSFGGSAYSQETQYF.

This clonotype was seen many times. The J gene is TRBJ1-1, the V gene TRBV20-1; D possibly corresponds to TRBD1 (5 bases). CDR3 length: 13 amino acids. CDR1 and CDR2 from the germline V gene are DFQATT and SNEGSKA (reference sequence). V was shortened by 3 bases and J by 4 bases, with 12 bases between the two germline ends. The CDR3 DNA follows: TGCAGTGCTAGTACGGGGGTAGGCACTGAAGCTTTCTTT. This encodes CSASTGVGTEAFF.

This clonotype was seen at least ten times. The V and J genes are TRBV4-3 and TRBJ1-6; TRBD1 might be the D (5 bases). CDR1 is LGHNA, CDR2 YSLEER, per germline. Deletions cut 1 base from V and 6 bases from J, with 7 bases between. The CDR3 length is 14 residues. CDR3 region: CASSQAGGNSPLHF. The CDR3 region has the DNA TGCGCCAGCAGCCAAGCGGGGGGTAATTCACCCCTCCACTTT.

This clonotype was found many times. The genes are TRBV12-3 or TRBV12-4 and TRBJ2-3; 9 bases match TRBD2. The CDR3 spans 14 residues. V trimming: 5 bases; J trimming: 6 bases; junction bases outside the gene matches: 6. The CDR3 loop is CASSPLGLADTQYF. The CDR3 DNA follows: TGTGCCAGCAGTCCTCTCGGACTAGCGGATACGCAGTATTTT.

This clonotype occurred many times. V and J are TRBV7-9 and TRBJ2-5; the match to TRBD1 covers 11 bases. The CDR3 contains 14 residues. J lost 3 bases, V lost 5 bases, and 2 bases had no gene match. Per the germline V gene, CDR1 is SEHNR and CDR2 is FQNEAQ (reference sequence). The DNA for the CDR3 is TGTGCCAGCAGCCCGGGACAGGGGGAAGAGACCCAGTACTTC. Residues: CASSPGQGEETQYF. Complete variable domain (other parts from reference TRBV7-9 and TRBJ2-5): DTGVSQNPRHKITKRGQNVTFRCDPISEHNRLYWYRQTLGQGPEFLTYFQNEAQLEKSRLLSDRFSAERPKGSFSTLEIQRTEQGDSAMYLCASSPGQGEETQYFGPGTRLLVL.

This clonotype was seen only a few times. The chain links TRBV29-1 to TRBJ2-7; TRBD2 aligns across 8 bases. The J segment lost 2 bases and the V segment lost 3 bases, leaving 12 bases of the junction unmatched. Germline CDR1 and CDR2: SQVTM and ANQGSEA. The CDR3 extends over 16 amino acids. DNA for the CDR3: TGCAGCGTTGAGCTAGCGGGCTCCCGGGCCGCCTACGAGCAGTACTTC. Translated, it gives CSVELAGSRAAYEQYF.

About this clonotype: A much larger clone lies a single base off, so this may be a read error. This chain uses TRBV29-1 with TRBJ1-2; D is unresolved. Per germline, CDR1 SQVTM and CDR2 ANQGSEA. This CDR3 comprises 12 residues. The CDR3 protein is CSAKRAGHGYTF. In DNA, the CDR3 is TGCAGTGCGAAGCGGGCTGGCCATGGCTACACCTTC.

The rearrangement uses TRBV30 and TRBJ2-2; TRBD1 is a possible D gene (6 bases). The CDR3 loop spans 12 amino acids. V was trimmed by 4 bases and J by 3 bases, leaving 6 bases between them. In germline, CDR1 is GTSNPN, CDR2 SVGIG (reference sequence). The chain's CDR3 is CAWNRDTGELFF. The CDR3 coding sequence is TGTGCCTGGAACAGGGACACCGGGGAGCTGTTTTTT.

This clonotype was observed many times. The chain employs TRBV29-1 and TRBJ2-5, with D possibly being TRBD1 (5 bases). Per the germline V gene, CDR1 is SQVTM and CDR2 is ANQGSEA. CDR3 length equals 14 residues. Trimming pared 6 bases from V and 3 bases from J, leaving 17 bases between. DNA of the CDR3: TGCAGCGTGGACCGGCAGGGTCCGGAAGAGACCCAGTACTTC. This codes for CSVDRQGPEETQYF.

This clonotype was counted at least ten times. The chain uses TRBV18 and TRBJ2-3; the D gene is possibly TRBD1 (6 bases). The germline CDR1 and CDR2 sequences are KGHSH and LQKENI. The CDR3 totals 14 residues. V lost 9 bases, J lost 0 bases, and 13 bases lay in between. The CDR3 is CASYRDTSTDTQYF. CDR3 DNA sequence: TGTGCCAGTTACAGGGATACTAGCACAGATACGCAGTATTTT.

This clonotype was seen ten or more times. CDR3 protein: CAWTAGGSLEQYF. The DNA of the CDR3 is TGTGCCTGGACAGCGGGAGGGAGCCTGGAGCAGTACTTC. V gene TRBV30 combines with J gene TRBJ2-7, with 10 bases fitting TRBD2. CDR1 GTSNPN and CDR2 SVGIG come from the germline V gene (reference sequence). Trimming cost V 4 bases and J 7 bases; bases outside gene matches: 7. This CDR3 has 13 residues.

A few counts support this clonotype. This chain joins TRBV6-4 and TRBJ2-5; weak D call: TRBD2 (6 bases). Germline V gives CDR1 MRHNA, CDR2 SNTAGT. With 8 bases removed from V and 0 bases from J, the gap between germline ends came to 13 bases. CDR3 length: 14 amino acids. The CDR3 DNA is TGTGCCAGCTCCCCAGGAGGGGACCAAGAGACCCAGTACTTC. It codes for CASSPGGDQETQYF.

This clonotype was counted many times. V usage is TRBV2 and J usage is TRBJ2-5; TRBD2 matches at 10 bases. The CDR3 spans 17 residues. CDR1 is SNHLY, CDR2 FYNNEI, per germline. Trimming at V came to 1 base and at J to 2 bases, leaving 7 bases not matched to a gene. The DNA for the CDR3 is TGTGCCAGCAGTGAAGAGTTTACTAGCGGGGCTCAAGAGACCCAGTACTTC. Translating gives CASSEEFTSGAQETQYF.

This clonotype was counted at least ten times. The V call is TRBV29-1, the J call TRBJ2-5; possible D gene TRBD1, 5 bases. V gave up 4 bases and J gave up 2 bases, with 8 bases separating them. The length of the CDR3 is 12 residues. Germline assignment: CDR1 SQVTM and CDR2 ANQGSEA. CDR3 in amino acids: CSVGQQQETQYF. For the CDR3, the DNA is TGCAGCGTTGGACAGCAACAAGAGACCCAGTACTTC. Looking up the rest from reference TRBV29-1 and TRBJ2-5 gives the full variable domain: SAVISQKPSRDICQRGTSLTIQCQVDSQVTMMFWYRQQPGQSLTLIATANQGSEATYESGFVIDKFPISRPNLTFSTLTVSNMSPEDSSIYLCSVGQQQETQYFGPGTRLLVL.

Ten or more counts support this clonotype. V and J are TRBV7-2 and TRBJ1-1; D might be TRBD1 (5 bases). There are 12 residues in the CDR3. Trimming removed 5 bases at V and 6 bases at J, with 10 bases between. CDR1 SGHTA and CDR2 FQGNSA come from the germline V gene. In nucleotides, the CDR3 is TGTGCCAGCAGCCGCCAGGGACCTGAAGCTTTCTTT. It translates to CASSRQGPEAFF. The whole variable domain, remainder taken from reference TRBV7-2 and TRBJ1-1, is GAGVSQSPSNKVTEKGKDVELRCDPISGHTALYWYRQSLGQGLEFLIYFQGNSAPDKSGLPSDRFSAERTGGSVSTLTIQRTQQEDSAVYLCASSRQGPEAFFGQGTRLTVV.

This clonotype was recorded only once. This chain uses TRBV20-1 with TRBJ2-7; perhaps TRBD1 as D (7 bases). The CDR3 loop spans 16 amino acids. Trimming stripped 0 bases from V and 0 bases from J, with 15 bases between. Germline V CDR1 and CDR2: DFQATT, SNEGSKA (reference sequence). In DNA form, the CDR3 reads TGCAGTGCTAGAGATATGCGGGACAGTTTCTCCTACGAGCAGTACTTC. Protein: CSARDMRDSFSYEQYF.

This clonotype was recorded many times. The rearrangement uses TRBV5-4 and TRBJ2-5; 10 bases map to TRBD1. Germline CDR1 reads SGHNT; CDR2 reads YYREEE (reference sequence). CDR3 size: 17 residues. Trimming at V came to 4 bases and at J to 4 bases, leaving 13 bases not matched to a gene. CDR3 DNA sequence: TGTGCCAGCAGCCCTGGTTACGGGACAGGGGTGATAGAGACCCAGTACTTC. It yields the protein CASSPGYGTGVIETQYF. Complete variable domain (other parts from reference TRBV5-4 and TRBJ2-5): ETGVTQSPTHLIKTRGQQVTLRCSSQSGHNTVSWYQQALGQGPQFIFQYYREEENGRGNFPPRFSGLQFPNYSSELNVNALELDDSALYLCASSPGYGTGVIETQYFGPGTRLLVL.

V usage is TRBV4-2 and J usage is TRBJ2-7; 9 nucleotides line up with TRBD2. V shed 3 bases, J shed 2 bases, and the junction held 5 bases outside the gene matches. The CDR3 contains 15 residues. CDR1 and CDR2 (germline): LGHNA, YNFKEQ. In nucleotides, the CDR3 is TGTGCCAGCAGCCACACGTCTAGCGGGACCTACGAGCAGTACTTC. Protein product: CASSHTSSGTYEQYF.

Ten or more counts support this clonotype. The gene calls are TRBV7-2 and TRBJ2-6, with no clear D. The CDR3 consists of 15 residues. The V and J ends lost 7 bases and 4 bases respectively, with 14 bases between them. The germline V gene has CDR1 SGHTA and CDR2 FQGNSA. The CDR3 region is CASTLSLAGANVLTF. CDR3 nucleotides: TGTGCCAGCACCCTTAGCCTGGCGGGGGCCAACGTCCTGACTTTC.

The table lists this clonotype with many counts. V gene TRBV11-2 combines with J gene TRBJ2-3; tentative D call: TRBD2 (6 bases). V was clipped by 1 base and J by 3 bases, with 11 bases between them. The germline V gene has CDR1 SGHAT and CDR2 FQNNGV. CDR3 length: 15 residues. In DNA form, the CDR3 reads TGTGCCAGCAGCTTAGTCGGTAGCGGAACAGATACGCAGTATTTT. It codes for CASSLVGSGTDTQYF.

This clonotype was seen ten or more times. This chain connects TRBV14 to TRBJ2-3; 7 bases match TRBD2. Germline lookup yields CDR1 SGHDN and CDR2 FVKESK. The CDR3 covers 18 residues. The junction had 15 bases not matched to a gene; V was cut back by 3 bases and J by 3 bases. CDR3: CASSHRSIGGISTDTQYF. The CDR3 DNA follows: TGTGCCAGCAGCCATCGCTCCATCGGGGGGATTTCGACAGATACGCAGTATTTT. The full variable domain, in which reference TRBV14 and TRBJ2-3 provide the parts outside the CDR3, is EAGVTQFPSHSVIEKGQTVTLRCDPISGHDNLYWYRRVMGKEIKFLLHFVKESKQDESGMPNNRFLAERTGGTYSTLKVQPAELEDSGVYFCASSHRSIGGISTDTQYFGPGTRLTVL.

This chain joins TRBV18 and TRBJ1-1; a weak D match, TRBD1 (6 bases). V lost 3 bases to trimming and J lost 0 bases, with 14 bases between them. CDR1 is KGHSH and CDR2 is LQKENI in the germline V gene. CDR3 length: 16 amino acids. Written as DNA, the CDR3 is TGTGCCAGCTCACCTATTACAACAGGGATGAACACTGAAGCTTTCTTT. Translation gives CASSPITTGMNTEAFF.

This clonotype was picked up many times. The genes are TRBV12-5 and TRBJ2-3; either TRBD1 or TRBD2 may fit D (6 bases each). Trimming removed 8 bases from V and 6 bases from J, with 18 bases in between. This CDR3 region has 14 residues. Looked up from germline, CDR1 is LGHNT and CDR2 is FRNRAP. The CDR3 here is CASRMGGLADTQYF. CDR3 bases: TGTGCTAGTCGAATGGGGGGCCTAGCGGATACGCAGTATTTT.

This clonotype was picked up many times. The chain has TRBV3-1 and TRBJ2-7; D may correspond to TRBD1 or TRBD2 (5 bases each). This CDR3 has 16 residues. Deletions cut 2 bases from V and 0 bases from J, with 14 bases between. Germline values: CDR1 LGHDT, CDR2 YNNKEL (reference sequence). CDR3 protein: CASSQRRDEPSYEQYF. The CDR3 DNA is TGTGCCAGCAGCCAACGTCGGGACGAACCCTCCTACGAGCAGTACTTC.

This clonotype was recorded at least ten times. The CDR3 nucleotides read TGTGCCAGCAGAAATCCCGGGACAGTATATGGCTACACCTTC. Translating it yields CASRNPGTVYGYTF. The J gene is TRBJ1-2, the V gene TRBV6-2 or TRBV6-3; TRBD1 matches at 7 bases. CDR3 length: 14 residues. Germline V gives CDR1 MNHEY, CDR2 SVGEGT. V shed 6 bases, J shed 5 bases, and the junction held 9 bases outside the gene matches.

This clonotype was counted many times. The V and J genes are TRBV6-1 and TRBJ1-1, with D perhaps TRBD1 (5 bases). The germline CDR1 and CDR2 sequences are MNHNS and SASEGT. The CDR3 consists of 15 residues. V shed 3 bases and J shed 4 bases, with 15 bases lying between them. CDR3 loop: CASSEEGSGPTEAFF. For the CDR3, the DNA is TGTGCCAGCAGTGAGGAGGGGTCCGGGCCCACTGAAGCTTTCTTT.

This clonotype was recorded at least ten times. The rearrangement links TRBV24-1 to TRBJ1-1, with D tentatively TRBD1 (6 bases). There are 17 residues in the CDR3. Trimming stripped 11 bases from V and 4 bases from J, with 28 bases between. Germline CDR1 is KGHDR and CDR2 is SFDVKD. The CDR3 DNA reads as TGTGCCAGCCCCATCCGGGACAAAAAAAGGAGGGGCACTGAAGCTTTCTTT. Its translation is CASPIRDKKRRGTEAFF.